What follows are 10 T cell receptor beta chains derived from one specimen sequenced in a study of shared clonotypes between healthy human individuals. Assay used: immunoSEQ multiplex PCR; TCRdb lists only in-frame clones, some missing. This table holds about 490,000 clones, roughly four fifths found once. The specimen was PBMCs. The receptors stem from a woman aged 40 to 55 in good health. Some clones in this sample may be carry-over from other donors' samples.

The V call is TRBV15, the J call TRBJ2-3; TRBD1 matches 7 bases. CDR3 length: 15 amino acids. Germline CDR1 and CDR2: LNHNV and YYDKDF (reference sequence). The junction had 8 bases not matched to a gene; V was cut back by 5 bases and J by 3 bases. For the CDR3, the DNA is TGTGCCACCAGCGGTAGACAGGGTGAGACAGATACGCAGTATTTT. This encodes CATSGRQGETDTQYF.

This chain links TRBV27 with TRBJ2-7; 8 bases line up with TRBD1. V was pared by 8 bases and J by 1 base, with 4 bases of the junction left unmatched. This CDR3 comprises 13 residues. Germline V CDR1 and CDR2: MNHEY, SMNVEV (reference sequence). CDR3 coding DNA: TGTGCCAGCCCCTACAGGGGGTCCTACGAGCAGTACTTC. Translated: CASPYRGSYEQYF.

The chain has TRBV4-1 and TRBJ2-1; TRBD2 matches at 11 bases. The CDR3 loop spans 18 amino acids. V gave up 2 bases and J gave up 9 bases; unmatched junction bases: 15. CDR1 is MGHRA, CDR2 YSYEKL, per germline. Here the CDR3 DNA reads TGCGCCAGCAGCCAAAAACCCGGGACTAGCGGCCCTGGGGGTGAGCAGTTCTTC. Amino acid sequence: CASSQKPGTSGPGGEQFF.

About this clone: A single base separates this from a much larger clone, so it may be a read error. As the CDR3 is not closed by the conserved phenylalanine or tryptophan, this likely results from a read error. The genes are TRBV29-1 and TRBJ1-1; D is unclear. The CDR3 is 13 amino acids. Germline CDR1 is SQVTM and CDR2 is ANQGSEA. V was clipped by 3 bases and J by 1 base, with 9 bases between them. The CDR3 sequence is CSVDAAGNTEAFS. CDR3 sequence (DNA): TGCAGCGTTGACGCAGCCGGGAACACTGAAGCTTTCTCT.

This clone was counted only a few times. This chain connects TRBV10-2 to TRBJ2-3, with 8 bases matching TRBD2. Germline trimming cut 5 bases from V and 2 bases from J; bases unmatched to any gene: 6. The germline V gene has CDR1 WSHSY and CDR2 SAAADI. There are 15 residues in the CDR3. The CDR3: CASSRLALSTDTQYF. CDR3 DNA: TGCGCCAGCAGTAGACTAGCGCTATCCACAGATACGCAGTATTTT.

V gene TRBV2 combines with J gene TRBJ1-5; D is perhaps TRBD1 (5 bases). The V and J ends lost 11 bases and 0 bases respectively, with 11 bases between them. The CDR3 runs 13 residues. Germline V gene lookup returns CDR1 SNHLY and CDR2 FYNNEI. In DNA, the CDR3 is TGTGCCGGGGCGGGGGATAGCAATCAGCCCCAGCATTTT. The encoded protein is CAGAGDSNQPQHF.

The rearrangement uses TRBV5-4 and TRBJ2-1; 7 nucleotides match TRBD2. CDR1 SGHNT and CDR2 YYREEE come from the germline V gene (reference sequence). The V and J ends lost 4 bases and 2 bases, in that order; junction bases with no gene match: 9. The CDR3 contains 16 residues. The DNA of the CDR3 is TGTGCCAGCAGCCCATCCCTAGCGGACACCTACAATGAGCAGTTCTTC. It encodes CASSPSLADTYNEQFF.

Turning to this clone: Distinct nucleotide sequences in the sample also encode this CDR3. This rearrangement joins TRBV18 to TRBJ2-5, with TRBD1 identical over 7 bases. J gave up 3 bases and V 2 bases, and 0 bases lay outside the gene matches. This CDR3 comprises 13 residues. Germline lookup yields CDR1 KGHSH and CDR2 LQKENI. Here the CDR3 reads CASSPGTEETQYF. The CDR3 coding sequence is TGTGCCAGCTCACCAGGGACAGAAGAGACCCAGTACTTC.

V gene TRBV30 combines with J gene TRBJ2-5; 9 bases are a match to TRBD2. The CDR3 loop spans 15 amino acids. With 0 bases clipped from V and 3 bases from J, the junction kept 5 bases outside the gene matches. The V gene's germline CDR1 is GTSNPN and CDR2 SVGIG (reference sequence). Here the CDR3 reads CAWSVGTSWKETQYF. In DNA form, the CDR3 reads TGTGCCTGGAGTGTGGGGACTAGCTGGAAAGAGACCCAGTACTTC.

CDR3 protein: CASSPREGWEMFGQYF. CDR3 DNA sequence: TGTGCCAGCAGTCCTCGCGAGGGCTGGGAGATGTTCGGGCAGTACTTC. The V call is TRBV2, the J call TRBJ2-7; TRBD2 might be the D (5 bases). The CDR3 totals 16 residues. CDR1 and CDR2 (germline): SNHLY, FYNNEI. V dropped 5 bases and J dropped 9 bases, with 26 bases sitting between them.